These 27 T cell receptor beta chains share one sample of origin, sequenced in a study of blood T cell repertoires in COVID-19. This table comes from immunoSEQ multiplex PCR, and its TCRdb copy is limited to in-frame clones, with some not included. The data hold some 200,000 clones, with around 84% observed a single time. Sequencing was performed on peripheral blood. The source of these receptors is a man between 40 and 49 years old with active or convalescent COVID-19.

The chain links TRBV24-1 to TRBJ2-1; weak D call: TRBD2 (6 bases). CDR3 length: 15 residues. The germline V gene encodes CDR1 KGHDR and CDR2 SFDVKD. Trimming took 4 bases from V and 8 from J, leaving 17 bases between them. CDR3 sequence (DNA): TGTGCCACCAGTGAGGGGACTCGACGAAGCGATGAGCAGTTCTTC. Translation gives CATSEGTRRSDEQFF.

The V gene is TRBV27, the J gene TRBJ2-3, with 8 bases fitting TRBD1. Per germline, CDR1 MNHEY and CDR2 SMNVEV (reference sequence). The junction had 8 bases not matched to a gene; V was cut back by 9 bases and J by 3 bases. The CDR3 runs to 14 residues. This CDR3 is CASNQGARTDTQYF. The CDR3 region has the DNA TGTGCCAGTAACCAGGGGGCCCGGACAGATACGCAGTATTTT.

V usage is TRBV25-1 and J usage is TRBJ1-4; D is possibly TRBD1 (6 bases). This CDR3 has 14 amino acids. Germline lookup yields CDR1 MGHDK and CDR2 SYGVNS. V was cut by 3 bases and J by 8 bases, with 13 bases left in between. As DNA, the CDR3 is TGTGCCAGCAGTGACCCAACAGGGACAGAAAAACTGTTTTTT. It translates to CASSDPTGTEKLFF.

This chain connects TRBV9 to TRBJ2-2; 8 nucleotides line up with TRBD1. This CDR3 spans 15 amino acids. With 4 bases clipped from V and 2 bases from J, the junction kept 4 bases outside the gene matches. Germline V lookup: CDR1 SGDLS, CDR2 YYNGEE. The CDR3: CASSRQGYNTGELFF. The CDR3 DNA is TGTGCCAGCAGCCGACAGGGGTACAACACCGGGGAGCTGTTTTTT.

The gene calls are TRBV7-2 and TRBJ1-5; unclear D gene. CDR1 and CDR2 (germline): SGHTA, FQGNSA. Trimming took 1 base from V and 3 from J, leaving 10 bases between them. The CDR3 sequence is 15 residues long. Here the CDR3 DNA reads TGTGCCAGCAGCTTAGATTGGGCAAACAATCAGCCCCAGCATTTT. Its protein product is CASSLDWANNQPQHF. The full variable domain, in which reference TRBV7-2 and TRBJ1-5 provide the parts outside the CDR3, is GAGVSQSPSNKVTEKGKDVELRCDPISGHTALYWYRQSLGQGLEFLIYFQGNSAPDKSGLPSDRFSAERTGGSVSTLTIQRTQQEDSAVYLCASSLDWANNQPQHFGDGTRLSIL.

The V call is TRBV7-3, the J call TRBJ1-2; D may be TRBD1 (5 bases). The CDR3 has 14 residues. The V gene's germline CDR1 is SGHTA and CDR2 FQGTGA. Trimming left V 5 bases short and J 6 bases short, with 16 bases between. In nucleotides, the CDR3 is TGTGCCAGCAGCCCTAGGTTCGTGGGGCATGGCTACACCTTC. It is translated as CASSPRFVGHGYTF.

This chain joins TRBV29-1 and TRBJ2-5, with a tentative D call TRBD2 (6 bases). Trimming left V 3 bases short and J 5 bases short, with 22 bases between. CDR3 length: 16 residues. Looked up from germline, CDR1 is SQVTM and CDR2 is ANQGSEA. The CDR3 DNA follows: TGCAGCGTTGAGTTGGCAGGGAGGTATGTCTTGGAGACCCAGTACTTC. Protein product: CSVELAGRYVLETQYF.

The chain recombines TRBV6-6 with TRBJ2-1, with TRBD2 matching over 7 bases. With 5 bases clipped from V and 3 bases from J, the junction kept 7 bases outside the gene matches. This CDR3 spans 15 amino acids. Germline CDR1 is MNHNY and CDR2 is SVGAGI (reference sequence). The CDR3 coding sequence is TGTGCCAGCAGTCCCAGCGGGGAGGTCTACAATGAGCAGTTCTTC. Amino acid sequence: CASSPSGEVYNEQFF.

This sequence joins TRBV30 and TRBJ1-5; TRBD1 matches at 9 bases. Germline lookup yields CDR1 GTSNPN and CDR2 SVGIG (reference sequence). This CDR3 region has 14 residues. V was clipped by 2 bases and J by 4 bases; unmatched bases: 3. The CDR3 DNA reads TGTGCCTGGAGTATGACAGGGGGGAATCAGCCCCAGCATTTT. Its translation is CAWSMTGGNQPQHF.

The rearrangement uses TRBV18 and TRBJ2-5, with D perhaps matching TRBD1 (5 bases). The CDR3 covers 15 residues. Germline V gene sequence: CDR1 KGHSH, CDR2 LQKENI. V lost 3 bases, J lost 1 base, and 12 bases lay in between. The CDR3 loop is CASSPYVTGQETQYF. CDR3 nucleotides: TGTGCCAGCTCACCCTATGTAACAGGCCAAGAGACCCAGTACTTC. Variable domain in full (rest from reference TRBV18 and TRBJ2-5): NAGVMQNPRHLVRRRGQEARLRCSPMKGHSHVYWYRQLPEEGLKFMVYLQKENIIDESGMPKERFSAEFPKEGPSILRIQQVVRGDSAAYFCASSPYVTGQETQYFGPGTRLLVL.

J is TRBJ2-2 and V is TRBV27; TRBD1 might be the D (5 bases). The germline V gene encodes CDR1 MNHEY and CDR2 SMNVEV (reference sequence). The CDR3 is made up of 13 amino acids. V dropped 6 bases and J dropped 8 bases, with 13 bases sitting between them. CDR3 DNA sequence: TGTGCCAGCAGCCCGCAGGGTCCTGGGGAGCTGTTTTTT. It codes for CASSPQGPGELFF.

This chain uses TRBV6-2 or TRBV6-3 with TRBJ2-3, with 8 positions matching TRBD2. The CDR3 has 16 residues. Germline V gene lookup returns CDR1 MNHEY and CDR2 SVGEGT. The V gene end was trimmed by 2 bases and the J gene end by 2 bases; junction bases not matched to a gene: 6. Written as DNA, the CDR3 is TGTGCCAGCAGTTACGGAGCGGGGGCCCACACAGATACGCAGTATTTT. Its translation: CASSYGAGAHTDTQYF.

This clone was detected only once. The V call is TRBV28, the J call TRBJ1-1, with D perhaps matching TRBD1 (6 bases). The CDR3 is 14 residues long. The germline V gene encodes CDR1 MDHEN and CDR2 SYDVKM. Deletions cut 4 bases from V and 6 bases from J, with 15 bases between. The CDR3 coding sequence is TGTGCCAGCAGTTCCCCAGGGGCGGTATCTGAAGCTTTCTTT. Encoded protein: CASSSPGAVSEAFF.

The chain employs TRBV10-3 and TRBJ2-1, with TRBD1 as a possible D gene (7 bases). V lost 4 bases, J lost 8 bases, and 12 bases lay in between. The germline V gene encodes CDR1 ENHRY and CDR2 SYGVKD. The CDR3 extends over 13 amino acids. The DNA for the CDR3 is TGTGCCATCAGTGGGAGGGGGCTGGATGAGCAGTTCTTC. It encodes CAISGRGLDEQFF.

The chain has TRBV3-1 (or the pseudogene TRBV3-2) and TRBJ2-1; D may be TRBD1 (6 bases). Germline CDR1 reads LGHDT; CDR2 reads YNNKEL (reference sequence). The CDR3 length is 14 residues. Trimming removed 1 base at V and 15 bases at J, with 19 bases between. The chain's CDR3 is CASSQVGGRAPLFF. DNA for the CDR3: TGTGCCAGCAGCCAAGTAGGGGGTAGGGCCCCCCTGTTCTTC.

The table lists this clone with a count of one. The V call is TRBV7-9, the J call TRBJ2-1; D unresolved. This CDR3 is built from 13 residues. Germline V gives CDR1 SEHNR, CDR2 FQNEAQ (reference sequence). Trimming cost V 5 bases and J 5 bases, with 10 bases left between them. The CDR3 loop reads CASSHPANNEQFF. The CDR3 DNA sequence: TGTGCCAGCAGCCACCCAGCGAACAATGAGCAGTTCTTC.

The chain joins TRBV3-1 (or the pseudogene TRBV3-2) to TRBJ1-1; 9 nucleotides line up with TRBD1. The CDR3 length is 14 residues. The junction had 3 bases not matched to a gene; V was cut back by 3 bases and J by 4 bases. Germline-derived CDR1 and CDR2 are LGHDT and YNNKEL (reference sequence). DNA for the CDR3: TGTGCCAGCAGCCAGCAGACAGGGGGCACTGAAGCTTTCTTT. Residues: CASSQQTGGTEAFF.

The J gene is TRBJ1-5, the V gene TRBV5-1; D unresolved. There are 15 residues in the CDR3. V dropped 4 bases and J dropped 4 bases, with 15 bases sitting between them. Germline CDR1 SGHRS, CDR2 YFSETQ. In DNA, the CDR3 is TGCGCCAGCAGCGTGTCGAGTGGAGGAAATCAGCCCCAGCATTTT. Its protein product is CASSVSSGGNQPQHF.

This chain joins TRBV4-3 and TRBJ1-6; a possible D gene is TRBD1 (6 bases). Germline CDR1 and CDR2: LGHNA and YSLEER. The V end lost 0 bases, the J end lost 8 bases, and 14 bases lay between the germline ends. The CDR3 loop spans 16 amino acids. CDR3 region: CASSQDRGGRDSPLHF. CDR3 DNA: TGCGCCAGCAGCCAAGATCGGGGGGGGCGGGATTCACCCCTCCACTTT.

V usage is TRBV10-3 and J usage is TRBJ1-5; maybe TRBD1 (6 bases). Germline V lookup: CDR1 ENHRY, CDR2 SYGVKD. The CDR3 consists of 16 residues. V dropped 3 bases and J dropped 4 bases, with 16 bases sitting between them. CDR3: CAISENWDTTNQPQHF. In DNA, the CDR3 is TGTGCCATCAGTGAAAATTGGGACACGACTAATCAGCCCCAGCATTTT.

The table lists this clone with a count of one. CDR3 bases: TGTGCCAGCAGCCCGACAGCTTCTAGCACAGATACGCAGTATTTT. Protein sequence: CASSPTASSTDTQYF. The genes are TRBV11-3 and TRBJ2-3, with D perhaps TRBD1 (5 bases). Trimming pared 5 bases from V and 0 bases from J, leaving 12 bases between. Germline V gene data show CDR1 as SGHNT and CDR2 as YENEEA. The CDR3 sequence is 15 residues long. Combining the CDR3 with reference TRBV11-3 and TRBJ2-3 gives the whole variable domain EAGVVQSPRYKIIEKKQPVAFWCNPISGHNTLYWYLQNLGQGPELLIRYENEEAVDDSQLPKDRFSAERLKGVDSTLKIQPAELGDSAVYLCASSPTASSTDTQYFGPGTRLTVL.

The rearrangement links TRBV10-3 to TRBJ1-2; TRBD1 might be the D (6 bases). The germline V gene has CDR1 ENHRY and CDR2 SYGVKD. Trimming removed 3 bases from V and 2 bases from J, with 19 bases in between. This CDR3 has 17 residues. CDR3 amino acids: CAISDFGRQANNYGYTF. DNA of the CDR3: TGTGCCATCAGTGATTTTGGTAGACAGGCGAACAACTATGGCTACACCTTC.

The chain has TRBV27 and TRBJ2-5, with TRBD2 identical over 8 bases. The germline V gene has CDR1 MNHEY and CDR2 SMNVEV (reference sequence). CDR3 length: 13 residues. Trimming cost V 11 bases and J 5 bases; bases outside gene matches: 10. The CDR3 DNA sequence: TGTGCCGCGTCGGGGGGGCTCGGGGAGACCCAGTACTTC. It specifies CAASGGLGETQYF.

The sample holds a few counts of this clone. The J gene is TRBJ2-2, the V gene TRBV3-1 (or the pseudogene TRBV3-2); 8 bases are a match to TRBD1. Germline CDR1 reads LGHDT; CDR2 reads YNNKEL (reference sequence). V lost 5 bases and J lost 4; bases outside the gene matches: 6. The CDR3 has 15 amino acids. Written as DNA, the CDR3 is TGTGCCAGCAGCTACGGGACAGGAGGCACCGGGGAGCTGTTTTTT. Encoded protein: CASSYGTGGTGELFF.

The chain employs TRBV7-2 and TRBJ1-2; 12 bases are shared with TRBD1. The CDR3 extends over 16 amino acids. Germline V gives CDR1 SGHTA, CDR2 FQGNSA. Trimming at V came to 3 bases and at J to 7 bases, leaving 9 bases not matched to a gene. The CDR3 nucleotides read TGTGCCAGCAGCTTGAAAGCCGGGGACAGGGGGCTTGGCTACACCTTC. Translating gives CASSLKAGDRGLGYTF.

The chain employs TRBV28 and TRBJ2-7; D call uncertain. The germline V gene encodes CDR1 MDHEN and CDR2 SYDVKM. CDR3 size: 12 residues. V lost 2 bases and J 2 bases, leaving 4 bases between the germline ends. CDR3 region: CASSLTAYEQYF. CDR3 DNA sequence: TGTGCCAGCAGTTTAACGGCCTACGAGCAGTACTTC.

V is TRBV7-2 and J is TRBJ1-3; possibly TRBD1 for D (5 bases). V was pared by 5 bases and J by 2 bases, with 19 bases between. Germline CDR1 reads SGHTA; CDR2 reads FQGNSA. The CDR3 is 17 residues long. CDR3 residues: CASSRGTSGIPGNTIYF. The CDR3 DNA follows: TGTGCCAGCAGCCGCGGGACGTCCGGAATTCCTGGAAACACCATATATTTT.